The next 29 T cell receptor beta chains were all read from a single sample in a study of blood T cell repertoires in COVID-19. Only in-frame clones appear in the TCRdb table, and some are missing; sequencing was by immunoSEQ multiplex PCR. In the table there are about 70,000 clones, approximately 86% of which are singletons. The sequenced sample was peripheral blood. These receptors came from a human donor in a cohort sampled during active COVID-19.

This chain links TRBV7-9 with TRBJ2-7; D is ambiguous. There are 13 residues in the CDR3. The V gene lost 1 base and the J gene lost 5 bases, with 9 bases spanning the gap. The germline V gene has CDR1 SEHNR and CDR2 FQNEAQ (reference sequence). This CDR3 reads CASSLDPVNEQYF. The CDR3 DNA sequence: TGTGCCAGCAGCTTAGATCCAGTCAACGAGCAGTACTTC. Combining the CDR3 with reference TRBV7-9 and TRBJ2-7 gives the whole variable domain DTGVSQNPRHKITKRGQNVTFRCDPISEHNRLYWYRQTLGQGPEFLTYFQNEAQLEKSRLLSDRFSAERPKGSFSTLEIQRTEQGDSAMYLCASSLDPVNEQYFGPGTRLTVT.

The chain carries TRBV7-2 and TRBJ2-5, with 7 bases that match TRBD2. Per germline, CDR1 SGHTA and CDR2 FQGNSA. This CDR3 has 18 residues. J lost 9 bases, V lost 1 base, and 20 bases had no gene match. The CDR3: CASSLGWGWSSGPGAQYF. CDR3 coding DNA: TGTGCCAGCAGCTTAGGTTGGGGGTGGTCTAGCGGCCCGGGGGCCCAGTACTTC.

This chain joins TRBV7-9 and TRBJ1-1; 9 bases agree with TRBD1. This CDR3 region has 13 residues. In germline, CDR1 is SEHNR, CDR2 FQNEAQ (reference sequence). The trim removed 7 bases at V and 3 bases at J, leaving 3 bases unmatched. In DNA, the CDR3 is TGTGCCAGCAACGACAGGGGGGACACTGAAGCTTTCTTT. Protein: CASNDRGDTEAFF.

V usage is TRBV11-2 and J usage is TRBJ1-1, with D perhaps matching TRBD1 (5 bases). Germline V CDR1 and CDR2: SGHAT, FQNNGV. V was shortened by 5 bases and J by 1 base, with 8 bases between the two germline ends. The CDR3 contains 13 residues. In DNA form, the CDR3 reads TGTGCCAGCAGCAATCAGGGGAACACTGAAGCTTTCTTT. Encoded protein: CASSNQGNTEAFF.

Here the CDR3 DNA reads TGTGCCAGCAGCTTACTGCGCGGGGGGGCCCACACCGGGGAGCTGTTTTTT. It is translated as CASSLLRGGAHTGELFF. J is TRBJ2-2 and V is TRBV11-3; 9 nucleotides match TRBD2. In germline, CDR1 is SGHNT, CDR2 YENEEA. The V gene end was trimmed by 2 bases and the J gene end by 3 bases; junction bases not matched to a gene: 7. The CDR3 runs to 17 residues.

This clone was seen once. The CDR3, as DNA: TGTGCCAGCAGCCTCCGCGGTGGGAGCTCCTACAATGAGCAGTTCTTC. Translated, it gives CASSLRGGSSYNEQFF. The rearrangement links TRBV9 to TRBJ2-1, with D possibly matching TRBD2 (5 bases). V lost 4 bases and J 0 bases, leaving 14 bases between the germline ends. The CDR3 has 16 amino acids. Germline assignment: CDR1 SGDLS and CDR2 YYNGEE.

The chain uses TRBV11-3 and TRBJ1-1, with D possibly matching TRBD1 (5 bases). V shed 5 bases and J shed 3 bases, with 13 bases lying between them. The V gene's germline CDR1 is SGHNT and CDR2 YENEEA. This CDR3 region has 14 residues. DNA for the CDR3: TGTGCCAGCAGCGCTAGGGGATACGACACTGAAGCTTTCTTT. Translating it yields CASSARGYDTEAFF.

The chain couples TRBV2 to TRBJ2-3, with TRBD2 matching 8 bases. The CDR3 covers 15 residues. Germline-derived CDR1 and CDR2 are SNHLY and FYNNEI. The trim removed 8 bases at V and 0 bases at J, leaving 7 bases unmatched. CDR3 protein: CASSVSSGSTDTQYF. The CDR3 DNA is TGTGCCAGCTCGGTTTCTAGCGGGAGCACAGATACGCAGTATTTT.

V and J are TRBV6-5 and TRBJ1-2; D gene unclear. The ends were cut back, 5 bases at V and 2 bases at J, with 12 bases in the middle. CDR1 and CDR2 from the germline V gene are MNHEY and SVGAGI. The CDR3 totals 14 residues. CDR3 nucleotides: TGTGCCAGCAGTCCGCGGGTGGGGAACTATGGCTACACCTTC. Its protein product is CASSPRVGNYGYTF.

J is TRBJ1-2 and V is TRBV29-1; D gene unclear. Per germline, CDR1 SQVTM and CDR2 ANQGSEA. The CDR3 extends over 12 amino acids. V lost 6 bases, J lost 2 bases, and 10 bases lay in between. CDR3 nucleotides: TGCAGCGTAGTAACAGAGAACTATGGCTACACCTTC. Its protein is CSVVTENYGYTF. The variable domain in full, completed from reference TRBV29-1 and TRBJ1-2, reads SAVISQKPSRDICQRGTSLTIQCQVDSQVTMMFWYRQQPGQSLTLIATANQGSEATYESGFVIDKFPISRPNLTFSTLTVSNMSPEDSSIYLCSVVTENYGYTFGSGTRLTVV.

The chain employs TRBV6-5 and TRBJ2-7; 8 bases map to TRBD1. This CDR3 region has 14 residues. The germline V gene has CDR1 MNHEY and CDR2 SVGAGI. J was trimmed by 0 bases and V by 10 bases; bases with no gene match: 8. The CDR3, as DNA: TGTGCCACCTCACAGGGGGTTCTCTCCTACGAGCAGTACTTC. Amino acid sequence: CATSQGVLSYEQYF.

This chain uses TRBV5-1 with TRBJ2-3; unclear D gene. Germline values: CDR1 SGHRS, CDR2 YFSETQ. The germline V and J ends were trimmed by 2 bases and 0 bases, with 13 bases remaining between them. The CDR3 runs 16 residues. Here the CDR3 DNA reads TGCGCCAGCAGCTTAGCCTACGGCGGCAGCACAGATACGCAGTATTTT. It translates to CASSLAYGGSTDTQYF. Variable domain in full (rest from reference TRBV5-1 and TRBJ2-3): KAGVTQTPRYLIKTRGQQVTLSCSPISGHRSVSWYQQTPGQGLQFLFEYFSETQRNKGNFPGRFSGRQFSNSRSEMNVSTLELGDSALYLCASSLAYGGSTDTQYFGPGTRLTVL.

The rearrangement uses TRBV19 and TRBJ2-3; 7 nucleotides align to TRBD2. CDR3 length equals 15 residues. The V segment lost 5 bases and the J segment 2 bases; nucleotides outside the gene matches: 7. Germline lookup yields CDR1 LNHDA and CDR2 SQIVND (reference sequence). The chain's CDR3 is CASSPWTRPTDTQYF. The CDR3 DNA is TGTGCCAGTAGTCCCTGGACTAGACCCACAGATACGCAGTATTTT.

J is TRBJ2-5 and V is TRBV19; tentative D call: TRBD2 (5 bases). Looked up from germline, CDR1 is LNHDA and CDR2 is SQIVND (reference sequence). CDR3 size: 14 residues. The V end was cut by 1 base, the J end by 5 bases, with 11 bases between. The CDR3 protein is CASSIGLASETQYF. The CDR3 DNA follows: TGTGCCAGTAGTATAGGGCTAGCAAGCGAGACCCAGTACTTC.

The CDR3: CASSVVGSVGQGGYGYTF. In DNA, the CDR3 is TGTGCCAGCAGCGTAGTCGGTAGTGTGGGACAGGGAGGTTATGGCTACACCTTC. The chain has TRBV9 and TRBJ1-2, with 9 bases lining up with TRBD1. Germline-derived CDR1 and CDR2 are SGDLS and YYNGEE. With 0 bases clipped from V and 5 bases from J, the junction kept 14 bases outside the gene matches. The CDR3 runs to 18 residues.

The chain is built from TRBV13 and TRBJ2-2; D possibly corresponds to TRBD2 (5 bases). The CDR3 is 15 residues long. Germline V gene lookup returns CDR1 PRHDT and CDR2 FYEKMQ (reference sequence). Trimming took 4 bases from V and 1 from J, leaving 10 bases between them. The CDR3 DNA reads as TGTGCCAGCAGCTCACGGAGCGGGAACACCGGGGAGCTGTTTTTT. Protein sequence: CASSSRSGNTGELFF.

This clone has a single count. The rearrangement uses TRBV19 and TRBJ1-2, with D tentatively TRBD1 (6 bases). The CDR3 is made up of 14 amino acids. Germline CDR1 reads LNHDA; CDR2 reads SQIVND (reference sequence). Trimming removed 3 bases from V and 8 bases from J, with 16 bases in between. The CDR3 DNA reads TGTGCCAGTAGTATCCGCACAGGGACGTGGGGCTACACCTTC. Protein product: CASSIRTGTWGYTF.

The chain is built from TRBV30 and TRBJ1-4; 7 nucleotides line up with TRBD1. CDR1 is GTSNPN, CDR2 SVGIG, per germline (reference sequence). V shed 5 bases, J shed 8 bases, and the junction held 11 bases outside the gene matches. This CDR3 comprises 14 residues. CDR3 residues: CAWDRQGLDEKLFF. The CDR3 DNA is TGTGCCTGGGATCGACAGGGTCTGGACGAAAAACTGTTTTTT.

The rearrangement joins TRBV28 to TRBJ1-5; D is ambiguous. Deletions cut 6 bases from V and 7 bases from J, with 10 bases between. This CDR3 is 12 amino acids long. Germline lookup yields CDR1 MDHEN and CDR2 SYDVKM. CDR3 sequence (DNA): TGTGCCAGCAGCCCTACAGTACAGCCCCAGCATTTT. This encodes CASSPTVQPQHF.

The chain couples TRBV6-4 to TRBJ2-1, with TRBD1 matching 8 bases. V lost 0 bases to trimming and J lost 5 bases; unmatched junction nucleotides: 3. The germline gives CDR1 MRHNA, CDR2 SNTAGT. The CDR3 loop spans 15 amino acids. In DNA form, the CDR3 reads TGTGCCAGCAGTGACTCGACAGGGGACCACAATGAGCAGTTCTTC. Encoded protein: CASSDSTGDHNEQFF.

The chain recombines TRBV2 with TRBJ1-5; no reliable D call. The V end lost 0 bases, the J end lost 1 base, and 4 bases lay between the germline ends. Germline CDR1 reads SNHLY; CDR2 reads FYNNEI. CDR3 length: 14 residues. DNA for the CDR3: TGTGCCAGCAGTGAAGCCGAGAGCAATCAGCCCCAGCATTTT. Translating gives CASSEAESNQPQHF. The full variable domain, its missing parts supplied by reference TRBV2 and TRBJ1-5, is EPEVTQTPSHQVTQMGQEVILRCVPISNHLYFYWYRQILGQKVEFLVSFYNNEISEKSEIFDDQFSVERPDGSNFTLKIRSTKLEDSAMYFCASSEAESNQPQHFGDGTRLSIL.

The chain employs TRBV5-4 and TRBJ2-5; D possibly corresponds to TRBD1 (6 bases). The germline V gene has CDR1 SGHNT and CDR2 YYREEE (reference sequence). This CDR3 has 14 residues. Trimming took 0 bases from V and 3 from J, leaving 9 bases between them. As DNA, the CDR3 is TGTGCCAGCAGCTTGGCCTGGACAGAAGAGACCCAGTACTTC. Translated: CASSLAWTEETQYF.

The J gene is TRBJ2-6, the V gene TRBV10-2; 9 bases line up with TRBD1. This CDR3 region has 19 residues. V trimming: 4 bases; J trimming: 2 bases; junction bases outside the gene matches: 12. Germline V CDR1 and CDR2: WSHSY, SAAADI. Here the CDR3 reads CASSGPPGQGSPGANVLTF. Here the CDR3 DNA reads TGCGCCAGCAGTGGCCCCCCGGGACAGGGTTCTCCTGGGGCCAACGTCCTGACTTTC.

The chain uses TRBV5-1 and TRBJ2-1; 12 bases map to TRBD2. The CDR3 extends over 18 amino acids. Germline V gene data show CDR1 as SGHRS and CDR2 as YFSETQ. J gave up 6 bases and V 4 bases, and 14 bases lay outside the gene matches. The CDR3 nucleotides are TGCGCCAGCAGCCCCACCGGACTAGCGGGGAACGTTGGCAATGAGCAGTTCTTC. Translation: CASSPTGLAGNVGNEQFF.

The chain couples TRBV9 to TRBJ2-1, with 12 bases identical to TRBD2. CDR3 length: 15 residues. V trimming: 4 bases; J trimming: 7 bases; junction bases outside the gene matches: 6. Germline V gene sequence: CDR1 SGDLS, CDR2 YYNGEE. The CDR3 DNA follows: TGTGCCAGCAGCACTAGCGGGGGGTCGGCGAATGAGCAGTTCTTC. Its translation: CASSTSGGSANEQFF.

This rearrangement joins TRBV6-7 to TRBJ2-7; perhaps TRBD1 as D (6 bases). TRBV6-7 belongs to the ORF category, with a function that is uncertain. The CDR3 length is 14 residues. V lost 6 bases to trimming and J lost 6 bases, with 18 bases between them. The CDR3 reads CASSTPGHTPEQYF. For the CDR3, the DNA is TGTGCCAGCAGCACGCCGGGACATACGCCCGAGCAGTACTTC.

V is TRBV9 and J is TRBJ2-3, with a tentative D call TRBD1 (6 bases). Germline V gene data show CDR1 as SGDLS and CDR2 as YYNGEE. The length of the CDR3 is 16 residues. V was trimmed by 0 bases and J by 3 bases, leaving 14 bases between them. The CDR3 spells CASSVAPGTITDTQYF. CDR3 sequence (DNA): TGTGCCAGCAGCGTAGCCCCGGGGACAATAACAGATACGCAGTATTTT. Full variable domain (remainder filled in from reference TRBV9 and TRBJ2-3): DSGVTQTPKHLITATGQRVTLRCSPRSGDLSVYWYQQSLDQGLQFLIQYYNGEERAKGNILERFSAQQFPDLHSELNLSSLELGDSALYFCASSVAPGTITDTQYFGPGTRLTVL.

The chain recombines TRBV6-4 with TRBJ2-7; 12 bases agree with TRBD2. The germline CDR1 and CDR2 sequences are MRHNA and SNTAGT. The V segment lost 5 bases and the J segment 3 bases; nucleotides outside the gene matches: 8. This CDR3 is built from 16 residues. The CDR3: CASSKLAGGPYYEQYF. The CDR3 DNA reads TGTGCCAGCAGTAAGCTAGCGGGGGGGCCCTACTACGAGCAGTACTTC.

This chain uses TRBV29-1 with TRBJ2-4; D uncertain. The CDR3 extends over 13 amino acids. The germline gives CDR1 SQVTM, CDR2 ANQGSEA. Trimming took 0 bases from V and 1 from J, leaving 4 bases between them. CDR3 amino acids: CSVEDRAKNIQYF. The CDR3 DNA follows: TGCAGCGTTGAAGACAGGGCCAAAAACATTCAGTACTTC.